The TCR beta chain under discussion was sequenced for a study of blood T cell repertoires in COVID-19 (dated by TCRdb to the early 2020s). With respect to the entire study: Samples covering the acute and convalescent phases of COVID-19 were provided by collaborators in the United States, Italy and Spain. Subjects who had been exposed to COVID-19, were actively infected with it, or had recovered from it provided the deeply sampled blood TCRbeta repertoires that made up the dataset. A de-identified subject ID, COVID-19 status, age in years and sex were almost always included in the sample metadata. Where HLA class I and class II types were available, the types were taken from metadata supplied by the sample provider, not from assay-based typing. The repertoires were made available in a free public database intended to serve as a resource for research on the immune response to SARS-CoV-2. The material from the prospective study consisted of cDNA or gDNA derived from T cells, B-cell-depleted T cells, or PBMCs. Samples came from the ongoing ImmuneRACE study (first 160 participants) plus 1,254 subjects from 6 global collaborators.

Trimming takes 5 bases from V and 7 bases from J, and the germline ends sit 9 bases apart. Via the germline V gene, CDR1 is SGHAT and CDR2 FQNNGV. Counted from cysteine to phenylalanine, this CDR3 has 13 amino acids. Just the 39-base CDR3 DNA is kept, in frame starting at base 1. Remarks on this clone: The specificity of this receptor is unknown. No base-level quality is on record; no much larger clone is a single base apart.

TCRbeta CDR3 regions were amplified from genomic DNA by means of the immunoSEQ Assay, a bias-controlled multiplex PCR. In the source study's methods: Within the assay, amplification of reference gene primers was used to estimate how many nucleated cells each sample contained. To quantify the absolute abundance of each unique TCRbeta CDR3 rearrangement, sequence reads were collapsed and filtered. For each sample, productive Simpson clonality was calculated by taking the square root of Simpson's diversity index across productive rearrangements. Imported from immuneACCESS, the table was reduced by TCRdb to in-frame sequences with V and J called. These copies leave out some clones; in studies compared against another copy, an unresolved V gene accounts for under half, and the cause of the remainder is not known. D and trimming come from the DNA, and the V and J calls and clone size come from that table. The sample includes around 130,000 clones, with approximately 78% observed a single time. Jointly, the top ten make up 4% to 5% of the sample.

Findings and caveats that apply to the study as a whole: Clinical and demographic metadata were provided uncurated, with the amount varying by source and participant.

The collaborating institutions used their own protocols to collect whole blood in K2EDTA tubes. Collaborator samples were shipped for TCRbeta analysis as frozen whole blood, isolated PBMCs, or DNA extracted from either sample type. This chain is built from TRBV11-2 and TRBJ1-6; the D gene is unclear. The source is a woman older than 75 with acute or convalescent COVID-19. Sequencing input: peripheral blood. The CDR3 region reads CASSPSTNSPLHF. The DNA sequence is TGTGCCAGCAGCCCGAGCACGAATTCACCCCTCCACTTT.